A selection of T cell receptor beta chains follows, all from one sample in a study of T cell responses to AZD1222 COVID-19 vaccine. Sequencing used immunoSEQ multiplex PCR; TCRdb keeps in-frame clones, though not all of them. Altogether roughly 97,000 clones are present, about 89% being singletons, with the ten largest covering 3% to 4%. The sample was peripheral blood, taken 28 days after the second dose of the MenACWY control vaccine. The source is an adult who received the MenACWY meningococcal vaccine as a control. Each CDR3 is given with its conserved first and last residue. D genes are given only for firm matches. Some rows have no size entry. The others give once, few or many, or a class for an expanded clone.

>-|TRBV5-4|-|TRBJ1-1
TGTGCCAGCAGCACCGCGACAGTTCCCGGGAGCGCTGAAGCTTTCTTT
CASSTATVPGSAEAFF
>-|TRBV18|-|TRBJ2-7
TGTGCCAGCTCACTTAGCCAGACCAACTACGAGCAGTACTTC
CASSLSQTNYEQYF
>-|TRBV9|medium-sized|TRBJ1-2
TGTGCCAGCAGCGTAGTGACGCGGGGCCCCGAAACACTAAACTATGGCTACACCTTC
CASSVVTRGPETLNYGYTF
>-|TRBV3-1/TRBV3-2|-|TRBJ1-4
TGTGCCAGCAGCCTCGCGGGCGGCGCTAATGAAAAACTGTTTTTT
CASSLAGGANEKLFF
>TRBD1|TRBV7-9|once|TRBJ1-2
TGTGCCAGCAGCTTACCGGGACAGTATGGCTACACCTTC
CASSLPGQYGYTF
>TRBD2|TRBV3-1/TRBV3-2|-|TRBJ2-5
TGTGCCAGCAGCCAAATTTCTAGCGGGGGGGCCCCCCTGCTCTCTGAAGAGACCCAGTACTTC
CASSQISSGGAPLLSEETQYF
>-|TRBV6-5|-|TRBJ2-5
TGTGCCAGCAGTTACTCGGCCGGGACGTCTAAAGAGACCCAGTACTTC
CASSYSAGTSKETQYF
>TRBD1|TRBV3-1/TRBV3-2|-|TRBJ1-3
TGTGCCAGCAGCGATGCCGGGACAGGGGGAAACACCATATATTTT
CASSDAGTGGNTIYF
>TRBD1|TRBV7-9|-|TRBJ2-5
TGTGCCAGCAGCCGGGACAGAACCGAGGAGACCCAGTACTTC
CASSRDRTEETQYF
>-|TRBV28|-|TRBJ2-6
TGTGCCAGCATGGGCCAGACGAGCTCTGGGGCCAACGTCCTGACTTTC
CASMGQTSSGANVLTF
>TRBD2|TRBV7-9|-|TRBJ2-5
TGTGCCAGCAGCTCGGGACTAGCGGGGGGCCCGGAGACCCAGTACTTC
CASSSGLAGGPETQYF
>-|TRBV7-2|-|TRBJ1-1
TGTGCCAGCAGCTTAGGTCTGGGCTCAGGCACTGAAGCTTTCTTT
CASSLGLGSGTEAFF
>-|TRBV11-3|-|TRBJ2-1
TGTGCCAGCAGCTTAGATAGGAGAGGAGACTGTACCTACAATGAGCAGTTCTTC
CASSLDRRGDCTYNEQFF
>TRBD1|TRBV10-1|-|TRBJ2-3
TGCGCCAGCAGTGAAACAGGGGAAGTAGATACGCAGTATTTT
CASSETGEVDTQYF
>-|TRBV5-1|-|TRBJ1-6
TGCGCCAGCAGCTTGGGACAAACTTATAATTCACCCCTCCACTTT
CASSLGQTYNSPLHF
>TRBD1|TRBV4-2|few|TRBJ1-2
TGTGCCAGCAGCCAAGATCCCGGGACAGGGCTTGGCTACACCTTC
CASSQDPGTGLGYTF
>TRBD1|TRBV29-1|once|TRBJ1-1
TGCAGCGTACAGGGGGCTGAAGCTTTCTTT
CSVQGAEAFF
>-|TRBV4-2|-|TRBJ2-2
TGTGCCAGCAGCCAAGATCGGCGGGGGAACACCGGGGAGCTGTTTTTT
CASSQDRRGNTGELFF
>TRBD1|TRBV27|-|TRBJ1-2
TGTGCCAGCAGTTCTAGGGGACAGGCTAACTATGGCTACACCTTC
CASSSRGQANYGYTF
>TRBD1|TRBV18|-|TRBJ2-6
TGTGCCAGCTCATCAAGACAGGGGGCTGCTGGGGCCAACGTCCTGACTTTC
CASSSRQGAAGANVLTF
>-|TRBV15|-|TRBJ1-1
TGTGCCACCAGCAGAGATCTATCGGGAGCCCCTAAATACACTGAAGCTTTCTTT
CATSRDLSGAPKYTEAFF
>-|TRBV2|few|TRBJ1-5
TGTGCCAGCACCCTGACAGCCGGGGGGCCCCAGCATTTT
CASTLTAGGPQHF
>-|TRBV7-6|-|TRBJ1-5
TGTGCCAGCAGCTTTGGGCCCGGGGGATCTGGCAATCAGCCCCAGCATTTT
CASSFGPGGSGNQPQHF
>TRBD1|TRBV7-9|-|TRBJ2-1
TGTGCCAGCAGCCACCTCGGGACAGGGGTCAATGAGCAGTTCTTC
CASSHLGTGVNEQFF
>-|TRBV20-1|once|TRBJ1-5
TGCAGTGCTAGGGGTTCGGAGTCCCAGCATTTT
CSARGSESQHF
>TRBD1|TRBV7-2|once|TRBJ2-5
TGTGCCAGCAGCCGCGACAGGGGCCAAGAGACCCAGTACTTC
CASSRDRGQETQYF
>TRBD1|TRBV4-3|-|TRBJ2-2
TGCGCCAGCAGCCAACTTACAGGGGTTACCGGGGAGCTGTTTTTT
CASSQLTGVTGELFF
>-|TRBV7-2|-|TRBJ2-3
TGTGCCAGCAGCTTAGCCCCCAGGGATACGCAGTATTTT
CASSLAPRDTQYF
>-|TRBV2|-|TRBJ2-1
TGTGCCAGCAGTCAACAGGGCACCCCGTTCTTC
CASSQQGTPFF
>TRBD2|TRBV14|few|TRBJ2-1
TGTGCCAGCAGCCAAGTCGGTTATAGCGGGGGATATGAGCAGTTCTTC
CASSQVGYSGGYEQFF
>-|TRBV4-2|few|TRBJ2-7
TGTGCCAGCAGCCAAGATATCACAGGGATGGCCGAGCAGTACTTC
CASSQDITGMAEQYF
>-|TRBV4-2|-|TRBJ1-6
TGTGCCAGCAGCCAAGAAAAGGGCTATAATTCACCCCTCCACTTT
CASSQEKGYNSPLHF
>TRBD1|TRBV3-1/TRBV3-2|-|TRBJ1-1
TGTGCCAGCAGCCTGGGACAGGGAGGTGAAGCTTTCTTT
CASSLGQGGEAFF
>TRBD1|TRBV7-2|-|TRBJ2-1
TGTGCCAGCAGCCTAGGACAGGGCCATGAGCAGTTCTTC
CASSLGQGHEQFF
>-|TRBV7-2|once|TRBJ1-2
TGTGCCAGCAGCTTCGGCTCTAACTATGGCTACACCTTC
CASSFGSNYGYTF
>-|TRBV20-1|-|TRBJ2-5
TGCAGTGCTAGTGATGGACTTCAAGAGACCCAGTACTTC
CSASDGLQETQYF
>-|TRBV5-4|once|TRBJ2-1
TGTGCCAGCAGCTTGCTTGGTATGGCTAGCAGAATTTACAATGAGCAGTTCTTC
CASSLLGMASRIYNEQFF
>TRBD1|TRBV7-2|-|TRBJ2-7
TGTGCCAGCAGCTCCGGACAGGGGTGGGACGAGCAGTACTTC
CASSSGQGWDEQYF
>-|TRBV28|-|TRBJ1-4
TGTGCCAGCACCCCAAGGGGAGGTCCAATGGGGGAAAAACTGTTTTTT
CASTPRGGPMGEKLFF
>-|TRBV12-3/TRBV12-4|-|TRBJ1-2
TGTGCCAGCAGTCATAGGACCTATGGCTACACCTTC
CASSHRTYGYTF
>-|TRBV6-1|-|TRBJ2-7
TGTGCCAGCAGTGAAACGCCGGCCGAGCAGTACTTC
CASSETPAEQYF
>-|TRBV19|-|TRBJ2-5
TGTGCCAGTAGACCTGGAAGGGACCTAGGGACCCAGTACTTC
CASRPGRDLGTQYF
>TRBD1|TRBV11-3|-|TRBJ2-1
TGTGCCTCTTCACCCGGGACAGGGTCCTACAATGAGCAGTTCTTC
CASSPGTGSYNEQFF
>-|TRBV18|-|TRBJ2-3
TGTGCCAGCTCCTGGAATGGACAGAGCACAGATACGCAGTATTTT
CASSWNGQSTDTQYF
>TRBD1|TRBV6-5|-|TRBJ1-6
TGTGCCAGCAGTCGGGACAGGGGGCGCGGTTCACCCCTCCACTTT
CASSRDRGRGSPLHF
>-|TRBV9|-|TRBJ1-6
TGTGCCAGCAGCGTAAACCAGGCCGGACCCCTCCACTTT
CASSVNQAGPLHF
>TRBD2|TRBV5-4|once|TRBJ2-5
TGTGCCAGCAGCACCCTCGGACTAGCGGGTCCCAGTCAAGAGACCCAGTACTTC
CASSTLGLAGPSQETQYF
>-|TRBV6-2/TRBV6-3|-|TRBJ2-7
TGTGCCAGCAGTTACGACACTTACTCCTACGAGCAGTACTTC
CASSYDTYSYEQYF
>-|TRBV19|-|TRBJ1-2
TGTGCCAGCAGGACAGTCCCGCTAACTAACTATGGCTACACCTTC
CASRTVPLTNYGYTF
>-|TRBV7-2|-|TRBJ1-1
TGTGCCAGCAGCCCGCAGGGGAACACTGAAGCTTTCTTT
CASSPQGNTEAFF
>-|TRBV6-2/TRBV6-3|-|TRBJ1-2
TGTGCCAGCAGTCACGACGGACTCTATGGCTACACCTTC
CASSHDGLYGYTF
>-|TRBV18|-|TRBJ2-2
TGTGCCAGCTCACCCGGCTTGTCTCCGAACACCGGGGAGCTGTTTTTT
CASSPGLSPNTGELFF